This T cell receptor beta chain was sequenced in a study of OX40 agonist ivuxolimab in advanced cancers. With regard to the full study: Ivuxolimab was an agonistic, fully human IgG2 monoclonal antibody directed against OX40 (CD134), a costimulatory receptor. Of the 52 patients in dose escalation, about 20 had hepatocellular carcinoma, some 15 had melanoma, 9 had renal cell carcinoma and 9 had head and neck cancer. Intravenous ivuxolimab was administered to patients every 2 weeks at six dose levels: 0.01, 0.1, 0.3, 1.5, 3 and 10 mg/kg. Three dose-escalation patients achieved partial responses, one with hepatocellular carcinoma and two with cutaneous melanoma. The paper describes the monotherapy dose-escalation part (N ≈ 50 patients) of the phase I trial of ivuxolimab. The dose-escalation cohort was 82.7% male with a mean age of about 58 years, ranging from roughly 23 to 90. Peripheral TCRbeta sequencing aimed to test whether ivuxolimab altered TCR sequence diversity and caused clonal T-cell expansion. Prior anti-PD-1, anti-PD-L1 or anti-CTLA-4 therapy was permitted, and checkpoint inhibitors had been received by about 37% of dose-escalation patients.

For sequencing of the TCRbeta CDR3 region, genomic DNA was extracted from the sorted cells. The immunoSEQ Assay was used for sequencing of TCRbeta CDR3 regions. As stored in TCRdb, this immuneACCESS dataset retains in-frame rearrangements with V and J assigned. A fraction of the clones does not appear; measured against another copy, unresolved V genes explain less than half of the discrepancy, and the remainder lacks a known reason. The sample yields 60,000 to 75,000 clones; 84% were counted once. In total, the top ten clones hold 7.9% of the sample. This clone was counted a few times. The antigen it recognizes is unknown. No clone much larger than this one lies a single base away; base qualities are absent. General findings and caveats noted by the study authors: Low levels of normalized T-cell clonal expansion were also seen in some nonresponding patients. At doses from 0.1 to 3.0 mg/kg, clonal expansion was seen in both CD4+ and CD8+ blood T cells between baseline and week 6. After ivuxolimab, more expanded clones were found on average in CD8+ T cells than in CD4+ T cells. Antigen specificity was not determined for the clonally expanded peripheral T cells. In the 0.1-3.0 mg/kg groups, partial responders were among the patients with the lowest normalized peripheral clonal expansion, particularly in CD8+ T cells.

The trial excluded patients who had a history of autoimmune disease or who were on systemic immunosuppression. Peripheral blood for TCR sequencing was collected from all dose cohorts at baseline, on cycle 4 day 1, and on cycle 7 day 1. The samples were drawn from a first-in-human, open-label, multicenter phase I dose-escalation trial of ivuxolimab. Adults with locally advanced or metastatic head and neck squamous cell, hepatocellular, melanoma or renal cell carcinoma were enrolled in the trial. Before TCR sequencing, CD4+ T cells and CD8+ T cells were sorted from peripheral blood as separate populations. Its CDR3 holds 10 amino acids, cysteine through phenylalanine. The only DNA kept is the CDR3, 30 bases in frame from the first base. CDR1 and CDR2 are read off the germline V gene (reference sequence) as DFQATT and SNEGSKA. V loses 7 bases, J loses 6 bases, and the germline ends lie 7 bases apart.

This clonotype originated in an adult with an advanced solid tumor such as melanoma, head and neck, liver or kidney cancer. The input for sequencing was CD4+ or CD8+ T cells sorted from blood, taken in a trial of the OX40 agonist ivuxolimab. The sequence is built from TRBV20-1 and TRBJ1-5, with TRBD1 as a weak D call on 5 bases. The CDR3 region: CSVGGQPQHF. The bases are TGCAGTGTGGGGGGTCAGCCCCAGCATTTT.